What follows describes a single T cell receptor beta chain. Trimming stripped 7 bases from V and 4 bases from J, with 7 bases between. This CDR3 region has 11 residues. Germline V CDR1 and CDR2: SNHLY, FYNNEI. These data belong to a study of radiotherapy plus CTLA-4 blockade in lung cancer. Here immunoSEQ multiplex PCR was the method, and the copy in TCRdb shows in-frame clones only, minus some. This repertoire shows roughly 130,000 clones, approximately 90% found once; its top ten account for more than 6.5%. This chain joins TRBV2 and TRBJ1-1; D is uncertain. This specimen consisted of peripheral blood, obtained from a patient treated with radiotherapy plus ipilimumab. The sequence derives from a human donor with non-small cell lung cancer that progressed on radiotherapy plus ipilimumab. The CDR3 spells CASNRVTEAFF. The DNA of the CDR3 is TGTGCCAGCAATCGGGTCACTGAAGCTTTCTTT.